The rows below give T cell receptor beta chains drawn from one sample of a study of tumor-infiltrating lymphocytes in glioblastoma multiforme. TCRdb reprocessed the multiplex PCR reads with MiXCR, giving one entry per CDR3 protein. The sample includes some 32,000 distinct CDR3 sequences, 50% to 75% seen only once; the top ten take roughly 33%. Sequencing was done on a sample of brain tumor tissue. The source of these receptors is a male donor with glioblastoma. The CDR3 runs from the conserved cysteine through the conserved F or W. Each record gives: clone size, V gene, J gene, D gene, CDR3 DNA, CDR3 protein. The D gene is left open where the match is weak. The size of a clone is reported for some rows only, either as once, few or many, or as a class for expanded clones.

-	TRBV3-1	TRBJ2-1	-	TGTGCCAGCAGCCAAATTGGGTATTCCTCCTACAATGAGCAGTTCTTC	CASSQIGYSSYNEQFF
-	TRBV13	TRBJ2-5	-	TGTGCCAGCAGCTTGGGCAGGGAAGAGACCCAGTACTTC	CASSLGREETQYF
-	TRBV27	TRBJ2-3	-	TGTGCCAGCAGGAAGGGGAGCACAGATACGCAGTATTTT	CASRKGSTDTQYF
-	TRBV24-1	TRBJ2-7	-	TGTGCCACCAGTGATTTAACAAGGGACGCATACCGCTCCTACGAGCAGTACTTC	CATSDLTRDAYRSYEQYF
-	TRBV12-3/TRBV12-4	TRBJ1-2	-	TGTGCCAGCAGCCCGGGGGCAGGCAACTATGGCTACACCTTC	CASSPGAGNYGYTF
many	TRBV20-1	TRBJ2-5	TRBD1	TGCAGTGCGAAAGCCGGGACAGGGTCTATGGAGACCCAGTACTTC	CSAKAGTGSMETQYF
-	TRBV5-6	TRBJ2-3	-	TGTGCCAGCAGCGTGATCGCGGCAGACATGCAGTATTTT	CASSVIAADMQYF
once	TRBV6-5	TRBJ2-3	-	TGTGTCAGCAGCGTCCAGACCTCCAGGACAGAAACGCAGTATTTT	CVSSVQTSRTETQYF
many	TRBV29-1	TRBJ2-3	TRBD2	TGCAGCGCCACGGGACTAGCGGGAGTCGTAGATACGCAGTATTTT	CSATGLAGVVDTQYF
-	TRBV6-4	TRBJ1-2	-	TGTGCCGGCAGTTTGACGGTGGGCAGCCGCTATGGCTACACCTTC	CAGSLTVGSRYGYTF
-	TRBV6-1	TRBJ1-2	TRBD1	TGTGCCAGCAGTGGCAAGGACAGGGGGAACTATGGCTACACCTTC	CASSGKDRGNYGYTF
many	TRBV4-2	TRBJ1-2	TRBD1	TGTGCCAGCAGCCACCCGGGACAGGGGGCTAGGCGTGGCTACACCTTC	CASSHPGQGARRGYTF
-	TRBV5-1	TRBJ2-5	-	TGCGCCAGCAGCTGGACGACCGGGAGATCGAGTGAGACCCAGTACTTC	CASSWTTGRSSETQYF
many	TRBV5-4	TRBJ2-1	TRBD2	TGTGCCAGCAGTTTTGGAACCAGCGGGATCAATGAGCAGTTCTTC	CASSFGTSGINEQFF
-	TRBV20-1	TRBJ1-6	TRBD1	TGCAGAGCTAATCAGGGGGCCAGGTCCTATAATTCACTCCTCCACTTT	CRANQGARSYNSLLHF
-	TRBV12-3/TRBV12-4	TRBJ1-4	-	TGTGCCAGCAGGAGGCGGACGGGGGGCGGTGCGGAAAAATCGTTTTTT	CASRRRTGGGAEKSFF
many	TRBV20-1	TRBJ2-1	TRBD2	TGCAGTGCTCCAGGACTAGCGGGAGTCGTATGGTACAATGAGCAGTTCTTC	CSAPGLAGVVWYNEQFF
many	TRBV5-1	TRBJ1-4	TRBD1	TGCGCCAGCAGCTACCAGGGGGGAACTGATGAAAAACTGTTTTTT	CASSYQGGTDEKLFF
-	TRBV6-1	TRBJ2-2	-	TGTACCAGCAGGCGGGACAGACTCGCCGGGGAGCTGTTTTTT	CTSRRDRLAGELFF
-	TRBV6-1	TRBJ2-2	-	TGTGCCAGCAGTGTGCAGGCAGCCCCCACCGGGGGGCTGTTTTTT	CASSVQAAPTGGLFF
-	TRBV6-1	TRBJ2-2	-	TGTGCCAGCAGTCCTGCCGCGATGGGGATAGTCACCGGGGAGCTGTTTTTT	CASSPAAMGIVTGELFF
-	TRBV12-3/TRBV12-4	TRBJ1-2	-	TGTGCGAGCAGTTCCGCAGGTTTCGGCTACACCTTC	CASSSAGFGYTF
-	TRBV5-1	TRBJ1-1	TRBD1	TGCGCCAGCAGCTTGACCCCGACGGGACAGGTGAACACTGAAGCTTTCTTT	CASSLTPTGQVNTEAFF
-	TRBV28	TRBJ2-7	-	TGTGCCAGCAGTGCCTCTAGCGCAACCTACGAGCAGTACTTC	CASSASSATYEQYF
-	TRBV11-1	TRBJ2-6	-	TGTGCCAGTAGCCCCTTGGGGACCAACGTCCTGATTTTC	CASSPLGTNVLIF
-	TRBV11-2	TRBJ2-1	TRBD2	TGTGCCAGCAGTCCCGGGACTAGCCGTTACAGTGAGCAGTTCTTC	CASSPGTSRYSEQFF
-	TRBV20-1	TRBJ2-2	-	TGCAGTGCCCGAGACGAAAGGGGCGCCGGGGAGCTGTTTTTT	CSARDERGAGELFF
-	TRBV20-1	TRBJ2-7	-	TGCAGTGCTAATCCGTTCAGGGGCTACGAGCAGTACTTC	CSANPFRGYEQYF
many	TRBV29-1	TRBJ2-5	-	TGCAGCGTTGAAAAGGGGGAGACCCAGTACTTC	CSVEKGETQYF
-	TRBV12-3/TRBV12-4	TRBJ2-1	TRBD2	TGTGCCGGCAGTTTTCGGGGGGGGGGGAACTCCTACAATGAGCAGTTCTTC	CAGSFRGGGNSYNEQFF
once	TRBV29-1	TRBJ2-1	TRBD1	TGCAGCGTTGAAGACCCAACCTCGGGACAGGGGGGGAATGAGCAGTTCTTC	CSVEDPTSGQGGNEQFF
-	TRBV12-3/TRBV12-4	TRBJ2-4	-	TGTGCCAGCAGTCCGGGCCCAGCGGACGACATTCAGTACTTC	CASSPGPADDIQYF
many	TRBV10-1	TRBJ2-1	TRBD2	TGCGCCAGCAGTGAGAGAGCGGGAGGCCACAATGAGCAGTTCTTC	CASSERAGGHNEQFF
-	TRBV30	TRBJ2-1	-	TGTGCCTGGAGTGTTGATATGGTAAGGAATGAGCAGTTCTTC	CAWSVDMVRNEQFF
-	TRBV20-1	TRBJ1-2	-	TGCAGCGCTGAAAGACTTAGTTCCTATGGCTACACCTTC	CSAERLSSYGYTF
-	TRBV12-3/TRBV12-4	TRBJ1-6	-	TGTGCCAGCAGTTACCAGGGCGATGATTCACCCCTCCACTTT	CASSYQGDDSPLHF
many	TRBV7-8	TRBJ2-7	TRBD1	TGTGCCAGCAGCTCCAGTAGGACAGGGGGCTCCTACGAGCAGTACTTC	CASSSSRTGGSYEQYF
few	TRBV7-9	TRBJ2-7	-	TGTGACAGTAAAGCGGACTTAAGCTCCTACGAGCAGTACTTC	CDSKADLSSYEQYF
many	TRBV10-3	TRBJ1-3	-	TGTGCCATCAGTGAGCCGATCGGCCGAGGCGGCACTGGAAACACCATATATTTT	CAISEPIGRGGTGNTIYF
-	TRBV20-1	TRBJ2-3	TRBD2	TGCAGTGCTAGGTTGGTTAAGGGAGGGAGCACAGATACGCAGTATTTC	CSARLVKGGSTDTQYF
many	TRBV5-5	TRBJ2-1	TRBD2	TGTGCCAGCAGCTTGACTAGCGGGATGAATGAGCAGTTCTTC	CASSLTSGMNEQFF
-	TRBV5-8	TRBJ2-2	TRBD2	TGTGCCAGCAGCTTGAGCGGGAGTGGATTAGCCGGGGAGCTGTTTTTT	CASSLSGSGLAGELFF
-	TRBV28	TRBJ2-3	-	TGTGCCAGCGACGACTCCTCAGATACGCAGTATTTT	CASDDSSDTQYF
many	TRBV10-3	TRBJ2-7	TRBD1	TGTGCCATCAAAACCGGGACAGGGACCTACGAGCAGTACTTC	CAIKTGTGTYEQYF
-	TRBV4-1	TRBJ1-2	-	TGCGCCAGCAGCCCCTGGGCGAGACCAGATGGCTACACCTTC	CASSPWARPDGYTF